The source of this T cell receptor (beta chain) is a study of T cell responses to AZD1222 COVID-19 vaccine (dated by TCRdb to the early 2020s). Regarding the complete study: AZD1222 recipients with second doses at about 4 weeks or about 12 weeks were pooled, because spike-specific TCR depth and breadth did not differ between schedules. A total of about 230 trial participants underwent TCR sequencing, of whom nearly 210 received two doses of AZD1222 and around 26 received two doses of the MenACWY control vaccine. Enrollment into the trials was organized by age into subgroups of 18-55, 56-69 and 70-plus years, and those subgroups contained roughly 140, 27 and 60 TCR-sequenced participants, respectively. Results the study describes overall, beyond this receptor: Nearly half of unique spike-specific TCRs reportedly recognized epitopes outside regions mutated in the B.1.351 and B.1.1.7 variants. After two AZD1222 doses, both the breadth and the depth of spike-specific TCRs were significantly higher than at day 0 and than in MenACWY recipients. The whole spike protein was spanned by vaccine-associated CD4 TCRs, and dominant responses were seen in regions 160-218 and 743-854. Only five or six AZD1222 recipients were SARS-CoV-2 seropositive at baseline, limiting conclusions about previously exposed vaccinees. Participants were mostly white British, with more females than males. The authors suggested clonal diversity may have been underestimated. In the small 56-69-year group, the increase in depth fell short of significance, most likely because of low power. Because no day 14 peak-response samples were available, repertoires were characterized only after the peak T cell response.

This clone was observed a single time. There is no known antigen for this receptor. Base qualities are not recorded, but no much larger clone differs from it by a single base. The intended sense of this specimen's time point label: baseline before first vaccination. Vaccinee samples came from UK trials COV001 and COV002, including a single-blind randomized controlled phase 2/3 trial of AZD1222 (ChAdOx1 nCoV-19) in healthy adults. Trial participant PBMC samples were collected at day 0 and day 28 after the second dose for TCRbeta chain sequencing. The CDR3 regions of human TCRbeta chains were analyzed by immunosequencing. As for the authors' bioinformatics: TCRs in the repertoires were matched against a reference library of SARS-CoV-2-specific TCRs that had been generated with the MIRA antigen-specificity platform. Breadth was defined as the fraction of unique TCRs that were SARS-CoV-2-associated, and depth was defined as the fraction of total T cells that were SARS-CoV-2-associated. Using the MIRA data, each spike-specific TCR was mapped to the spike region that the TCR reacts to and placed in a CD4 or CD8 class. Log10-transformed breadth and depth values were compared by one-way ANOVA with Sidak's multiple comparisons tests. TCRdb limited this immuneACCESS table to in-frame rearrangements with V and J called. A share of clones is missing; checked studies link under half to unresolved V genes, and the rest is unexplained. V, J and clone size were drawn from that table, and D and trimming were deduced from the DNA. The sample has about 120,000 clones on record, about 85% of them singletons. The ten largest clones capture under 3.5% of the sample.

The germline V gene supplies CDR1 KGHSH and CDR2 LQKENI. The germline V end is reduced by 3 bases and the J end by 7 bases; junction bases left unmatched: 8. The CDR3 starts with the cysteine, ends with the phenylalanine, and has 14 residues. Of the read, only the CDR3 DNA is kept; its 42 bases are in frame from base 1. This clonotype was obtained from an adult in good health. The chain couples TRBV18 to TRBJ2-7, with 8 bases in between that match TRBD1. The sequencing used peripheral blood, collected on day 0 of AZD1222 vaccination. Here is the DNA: TGTGCCAGCTCACCTCGCACAGGGGGTAGGGAGCAGTACTTC. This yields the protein CASSPRTGGREQYF.